This T cell receptor beta chain was captured in a study of blood T cell repertoires in COVID-19. Study context: The United States, Italy and Spain provided the acute and convalescent COVID-19 samples.

Each participant's cohort was designated according to participant-reported clinical history. Before being deemed recovered, Cohort 3 donors had two negative PCRs, clearance, or symptom resolution. Original processing notes: Estimation of nucleated cell counts relied on the amplification of reference gene primers. Assay used: immunoSEQ multiplex PCR; TCRdb lists only in-frame clones, some missing. The DNA was the basis for D and trimming; V, J and clone size are from that table. Among about 140,000 clones, over 75% were seen once, and the ten largest hold roughly 2.9%. Per the germline V gene, CDR1 is LGHNA and CDR2 is YNFKEQ. Between the trimmed V and J ends, which lost 0 bases and 3 bases, there was a span of 12 bases. CDR3 size: 16 residues.

Sequenced input: PBMCs or T cells enriched from blood (not recorded which). The rearrangement uses TRBV4-2 and TRBJ2-1, with D perhaps TRBD2 (6 bases). The source of this sequence is a woman in her forties or fifties who had recovered from COVID-19. CDR3 residues: CASSQEGLPDYNEQFF. Here the CDR3 DNA reads TGTGCCAGCAGCCAAGAAGGACTACCGGACTACAATGAGCAGTTCTTC.